This T cell receptor beta chain derives from a study of post-analysis software for immune sequencing data. Whole-study findings and limits: Significantly lower normalized Chao1 diversity was seen in multiple sclerosis patients than in controls.

As to this clonotype: Its target is unknown.

Each TCR beta cDNA library carried unique molecular identifiers. TCRdb re-called the PCR reads with MiXCR, one entry per CDR3 protein. The sample lists under 650,000 distinct CDR3 sequences, roughly 47% occurring once. Sequenced sample: blood. This TCR was recovered from a girl aged 10 to 17 with multiple sclerosis.

The DNA of the CDR3 is TGTGCCAGCAGCGCGACAGCCTTGAACACTGAAGCTTTCTTT. This translates into CASSATALNTEAFF. The chain is built from TRBV5-8 and TRBJ1-1, with D possibly TRBD1 on 5 matching bases. This CDR3 comprises 14 residues. The germline gives CDR1 SGHTS, CDR2 YDEGEE. V was cut by 4 bases and J by 0 bases, with 10 bases left in between. The full variable domain, rest sourced from reference TRBV5-8 and TRBJ1-1, is EAGVTQSPTHLIKTRGQQATLRCSPISGHTSVYWYQQALGLGLQFLLWYDEGEERNRGNFPPRFSGRQFPNYSSELNVNALELEDSALYLCASSATALNTEAFFGQGTRLTVV.